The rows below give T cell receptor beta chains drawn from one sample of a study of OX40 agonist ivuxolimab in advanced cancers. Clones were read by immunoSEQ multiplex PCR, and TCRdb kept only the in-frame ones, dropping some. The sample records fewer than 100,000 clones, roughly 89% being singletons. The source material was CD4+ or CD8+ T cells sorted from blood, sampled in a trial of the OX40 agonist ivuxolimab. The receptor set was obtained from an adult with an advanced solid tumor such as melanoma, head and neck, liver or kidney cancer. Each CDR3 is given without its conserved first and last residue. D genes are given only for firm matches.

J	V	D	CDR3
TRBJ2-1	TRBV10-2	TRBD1	ASSDGDRVYSNEQF
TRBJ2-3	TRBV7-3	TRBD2	ASSPNGGDTDTQY
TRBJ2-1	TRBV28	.	ASSLGLNEQF
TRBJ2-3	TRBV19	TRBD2	ASWGLDRSDTQY
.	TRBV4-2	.	ASSQDQDAASYEQY
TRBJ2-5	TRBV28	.	ASSLTRETQY
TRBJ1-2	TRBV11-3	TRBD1	ASSLEGGRGYT
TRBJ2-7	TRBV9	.	ASSADPSVSYEQY
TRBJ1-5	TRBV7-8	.	ASSFPRGNQPQH
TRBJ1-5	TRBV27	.	ASSLTGPDQPQH
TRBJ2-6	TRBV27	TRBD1	ASSPEGQGPSSGANVLT